These T cell receptor beta chains were read from a single sample in a study of T cell responses to AZD1222 COVID-19 vaccine. The table came from immunoSEQ multiplex PCR; TCRdb's copy has only in-frame clones and leaves some out. The table lists some 140,000 clones, 93% of them singletons. Sample: peripheral blood, taken on day 0 of AZD1222 vaccination. These receptors all come from an adult in good health. CDR3s leave out the opening cysteine and the closing phenylalanine or tryptophan.

>TRBV9|TRBJ2-1
ASSRRQGGGEQF
>TRBV2|TRBJ1-1
ASSDQQVGNTEAF
>TRBV6-5|TRBJ1-6
ASSYLRSPLH
>TRBV5-1|TRBJ1-4
ASSPDAGDEKLF
>TRBV5-5|TRBJ1-2
ASSLAVVLDRSIINYGYT
>TRBV3-1/TRBV3-2|TRBJ1-1
ASSLRDTSYTEAF
>TRBV1|TRBJ2-5
TSSQDRLAGGETQY
>TRBV4-1|TRBJ1-3
ASSQDKDRVYTIY
>TRBV14|TRBJ1-5
ASSHGGPNQPQH
>TRBV20-1|TRBJ1-1
SASRGVAF
>TRBV5-1|TRBJ1-1
ASSFRTENTEAF
>TRBV3-1/TRBV3-2|TRBJ1-2
ASSPRGLGNGYT
>TRBV7-2|TRBJ2-7
ASSLLRLAGNEQY
>TRBV6-6|TRBJ2-7
ASSDLTYEQY
>TRBV6-5|TRBJ1-5
ATDRQGYSNQPQH
>TRBV10-3|TRBJ1-1
AISEGTVTEAF
>TRBV7-9|TRBJ2-7
ASSSREAVYEQY
>TRBV2|TRBJ1-1
ASSEDLNTEAF
>TRBV5-1|TRBJ2-1
ASSSRSIHSGKIQNEQF
>TRBV27|TRBJ2-2
ASSSKDMNTGELF
>TRBV21-1|TRBJ1-3
ASTPAGQGSGNTIY
>TRBV10-3|TRBJ2-1
AISERDNEQF
>TRBV5-1|TRBJ2-7
ASSLASYEQY
>TRBV19|TRBJ1-5
ASSITRGPSGNQPQH
>TRBV18|TRBJ2-5
ASSPAETQY
>TRBV2|TRBJ2-5
ASSLDGPGETQY
>TRBV28|TRBJ1-1
ASTPGTGFHGNTEAF